The T cell receptor (beta chain) described here comes from a study of OX40 agonist ivuxolimab in advanced cancers. In the study overall: Patients were treated with ivuxolimab, an agonistic anti-OX40 (CD134) antibody. Study-wide findings and caveats: In CD8+ T cells, expanded clones were on average more numerous than in CD4+.

In this sample, this clone turned up a few times. Its target is not known. This CDR3 region has 14 residues. In germline, CDR1 is MRHNA, CDR2 SNTAGT. V dropped 4 bases and J dropped 3 bases, with 12 bases sitting between them. TCRdb keeps only in-frame clones here, not all; method: immunoSEQ multiplex PCR. The sample contains 75,000 to 80,000 clones, 81% of which appear only once. The clonotype was recovered from an adult with an advanced solid tumor such as melanoma, head and neck, liver or kidney cancer. Sequences were derived from CD4+ or CD8+ T cells sorted from blood, sampled in a trial of the OX40 agonist ivuxolimab. The chain joins TRBV6-4 to TRBJ1-1; D is ambiguous. CDR3 DNA sequence: TGTGCCAGCAGTGGCAGGAGGGCGGACACTGAAGCTTTCTTT. This gives the protein CASSGRRADTEAFF.